These 23 T cell receptor beta chains share one sample of origin, sequenced in a study of PD-L1 blockade in urothelial cancer. Method: immunoSEQ multiplex PCR; TCRdb's copy keeps in-frame clones and lacks some. The data contain tens of thousands of clones, around 81% of them singletons. Regarding time point: pretreatment peripheral blood. This material consisted of PBMCs, taken around atezolizumab (anti-PD-L1) treatment. These receptors were collected from a man between 65 and 85 years old with urothelial cancer.

V and J are TRBV28 and TRBJ1-1, with TRBD1 matching over 9 bases. The J segment lost 0 bases and the V segment lost 5 bases, leaving 10 bases of the junction unmatched. CDR3 length equals 17 residues. Germline CDR1 is MDHEN and CDR2 is SYDVKM. The DNA of the CDR3 is TGTGCCAGCAGTCCCCCGGGACAGGGTTTCATGAACACTGAAGCTTTCTTT. Protein: CASSPPGQGFMNTEAFF.

The CDR3 bases are TGTGCCAGTTCAGAGGGTCCCTCTGGAAACACCATATATTTT. It yields the protein CASSEGPSGNTIYF. The V call is TRBV19, the J call TRBJ1-3, with D unclear. Germline V gene sequence: CDR1 LNHDA, CDR2 SQIVND (reference sequence). CDR3 length: 14 amino acids. The V end lost 8 bases, the J end lost 0 bases, and 11 bases lay between the germline ends.

This clone showed up just a few times. The genes are TRBV6-1 and TRBJ2-3; 10 nucleotides match TRBD2. The CDR3 sequence is 16 residues long. Germline loops: CDR1 MNHNS, CDR2 SASEGT. V trimming: 1 base; J trimming: 5 bases; junction bases outside the gene matches: 6. The CDR3 DNA reads as TGTGCCAGCAGTGAAGTTCCAGCGGGAGGGGTAGATACGCAGTATTTT. As protein: CASSEVPAGGVDTQYF.

The chain joins TRBV4-2 to TRBJ2-2; TRBD2 aligns across 7 bases. The CDR3 extends over 17 amino acids. The germline CDR1 and CDR2 sequences are LGHNA and YNFKEQ. Unmatched junction bases numbered 11, after V lost 0 bases and J lost 7 bases. The CDR3 protein is CASSQDRGEGPVGELFF. The CDR3 DNA is TGTGCCAGCAGCCAAGATCGGGGGGAGGGCCCCGTCGGGGAGCTGTTTTTT.

This chain links TRBV9 with TRBJ2-3; D possibly corresponds to TRBD1 (5 bases). CDR3 length: 12 residues. V shed 4 bases and J shed 8 bases, with 11 bases lying between them. Per the germline V gene, CDR1 is SGDLS and CDR2 is YYNGEE. In nucleotides, the CDR3 is TGTGCCAGCAGCCAGGACATTGGTACGCAGTATTTT. It specifies CASSQDIGTQYF.

This clone was seen ten or more times. The CDR3 loop is CASSYRGSYGYTF. DNA for the CDR3: TGTGCCAGTAGTTACAGGGGGTCCTATGGCTACACCTTC. This chain links TRBV19 with TRBJ1-2; TRBD1 agrees at 8 bases. Per the germline V gene, CDR1 is LNHDA and CDR2 is SQIVND (reference sequence). The J segment lost 4 bases and the V segment lost 5 bases, leaving 3 bases of the junction unmatched. This CDR3 is 13 amino acids long.

The rearrangement uses TRBV18 and TRBJ1-1; perhaps TRBD1 as D (6 bases). The germline V and J ends were trimmed by 8 bases and 1 base, with 11 bases remaining between them. Germline assignment: CDR1 KGHSH and CDR2 LQKENI. There are 13 residues in the CDR3. The CDR3 reads CASTGQSNTEAFF. CDR3 nucleotides: TGTGCCAGCACGGGACAATCGAACACTGAAGCTTTCTTT.

This clone was detected many times. The chain is built from TRBV2 and TRBJ2-5, with TRBD2 matching over 9 bases. CDR3 size: 15 residues. Germline V gene lookup returns CDR1 SNHLY and CDR2 FYNNEI. Trimming at V came to 7 bases and at J to 2 bases, leaving 8 bases not matched to a gene. The CDR3, as DNA: TGTGCCAGCACTTCGCTAGCGGGGACACAAGAGACCCAGTACTTC. Translated, it gives CASTSLAGTQETQYF. The complete variable domain, with remaining parts taken from reference TRBV2 and TRBJ2-5, reads EPEVTQTPSHQVTQMGQEVILRCVPISNHLYFYWYRQILGQKVEFLVSFYNNEISEKSEIFDDQFSVERPDGSNFTLKIRSTKLEDSAMYFCASTSLAGTQETQYFGPGTRLLVL.

The chain links TRBV18 to TRBJ2-1; D is perhaps TRBD2 (6 bases). Germline V gene sequence: CDR1 KGHSH, CDR2 LQKENI. The CDR3 runs 14 residues. Trimming pared 4 bases from V and 9 bases from J, leaving 16 bases between. Here the CDR3 reads CASSREAGSGEQFF. The DNA of the CDR3 is TGTGCCAGCTCACGGGAGGCAGGTAGTGGTGAGCAGTTCTTC. The variable domain in full, completed from reference TRBV18 and TRBJ2-1, reads NAGVMQNPRHLVRRRGQEARLRCSPMKGHSHVYWYRQLPEEGLKFMVYLQKENIIDESGMPKERFSAEFPKEGPSILRIQQVVRGDSAAYFCASSREAGSGEQFFGPGTRLTVL.

This sequence joins TRBV7-8 and TRBJ2-3; D gene ambiguous. The CDR3 loop spans 14 amino acids. Germline V gene data show CDR1 as SGHVS and CDR2 as FQNEAQ. V was cut by 7 bases and J by 0 bases, with 11 bases left in between. The DNA for the CDR3 is TGTGCCAGCATCGGTCTTGCTAGCACAGATACGCAGTATTTT. It codes for CASIGLASTDTQYF. Filled out from reference TRBV7-8 and TRBJ2-3, the complete variable domain reads GAGVSQSPRYKVAKRGQDVALRCDPISGHVSLFWYQQALGQGPEFLTYFQNEAQLDKSGLPSDRFFAERPEGSVSTLKIQRTQQEDSAVYLCASIGLASTDTQYFGPGTRLTVL.

This clone was detected a few times. The genes are TRBV4-2 and TRBJ2-2, with 9 bases fitting TRBD2. Germline V gene data show CDR1 as LGHNA and CDR2 as YNFKEQ. Trimming removed 5 bases from V and 0 bases from J; junction bases left unmatched: 7. The CDR3 has 17 amino acids. The CDR3 DNA follows: TGTGCCAGCAGCGCGTCTAGCGGGATGGCGAACACCGGGGAGCTGTTTTTT. Its translation is CASSASSGMANTGELFF.

This sequence joins TRBV7-2 and TRBJ2-3; TRBD2 matches at 12 bases. CDR1 SGHTA and CDR2 FQGNSA come from the germline V gene. CDR3 length equals 17 residues. With V trimmed by 2 bases and J by 1 base, 4 bases remained unmatched. This CDR3 is CASSLRRLAGGTDTQYF. CDR3 DNA: TGTGCCAGCAGCTTACGCCGACTAGCGGGAGGCACAGATACGCAGTATTTT.

The gene calls are TRBV9 and TRBJ2-1; 13 nucleotides match TRBD2. Looked up from germline, CDR1 is SGDLS and CDR2 is YYNGEE. With 3 bases clipped from V and 5 bases from J, the junction kept 8 bases outside the gene matches. CDR3 length equals 17 residues. The DNA for the CDR3 is TGTGCCAGCAGCGAGAGGGGGGGGACTAGCGGGAACAATGAGCAGTTCTTC. Its protein is CASSERGGTSGNNEQFF.

This clone was picked up one time. This chain connects TRBV7-9 to TRBJ1-2, with TRBD1 as a possible D gene (6 bases). The germline V gene encodes CDR1 SEHNR and CDR2 FQNEAQ (reference sequence). The CDR3 length is 14 residues. Trimming took 4 bases from V and 3 from J, leaving 12 bases between them. As DNA, the CDR3 is TGTGCCAGCAGCTCCCCCGGACAGTACTATGGCTACACCTTC. Translated: CASSSPGQYYGYTF. Using reference TRBV7-9 and TRBJ1-2 for the parts outside the CDR3, the full variable domain is DTGVSQNPRHKITKRGQNVTFRCDPISEHNRLYWYRQTLGQGPEFLTYFQNEAQLEKSRLLSDRFSAERPKGSFSTLEIQRTEQGDSAMYLCASSSPGQYYGYTFGSGTRLTVV.

The chain has TRBV7-9 and TRBJ2-1; 11 bases map to TRBD2. The trim removed 5 bases at V and 9 bases at J, leaving 6 bases unmatched. The CDR3 consists of 14 residues. CDR1 is SEHNR, CDR2 FQNEAQ, per germline (reference sequence). CDR3 residues: CASSVSGRGGEQFF. CDR3 sequence (DNA): TGTGCCAGCAGCGTTAGCGGGAGGGGGGGTGAGCAGTTCTTC.

The genes are TRBV5-4 and TRBJ2-1; 8 bases map to TRBD2. V lost 4 bases and J lost 6; bases outside the gene matches: 6. The CDR3 extends over 14 amino acids. Germline CDR1 is SGHNT and CDR2 is YYREEE (reference sequence). CDR3: CASSLSGRRNEQFF. CDR3 DNA: TGTGCCAGCAGCCTCAGCGGGAGACGCAATGAGCAGTTCTTC.

The chain combines TRBV7-9 with TRBJ1-1; tentative D call: TRBD1 (5 bases). V lost 5 bases and J lost 7, with 17 bases in between. The CDR3 is made up of 14 amino acids. From germline, CDR1 is SEHNR and CDR2 FQNEAQ (reference sequence). The CDR3 protein is CASSHSTSQGEAFF. The CDR3 bases are TGTGCCAGCAGCCATTCGACAAGTCAGGGTGAAGCTTTCTTT.

This clone was detected a few times. V is TRBV5-1 and J is TRBJ1-2, with D possibly matching TRBD1 (5 bases). Germline V CDR1 and CDR2: SGHRS, YFSETQ. The CDR3 has 14 residues. V lost 0 bases to trimming and J lost 4 bases, with 10 bases between them. CDR3 bases: TGCGCCAGCAGCTTGGACGTCGGGGGCTATGGCTACACCTTC. Translating gives CASSLDVGGYGYTF.

This sequence joins TRBV7-9 and TRBJ2-3; 7 bases are shared with TRBD2. J gave up 7 bases and V 0 bases, and 7 bases lay outside the gene matches. Per germline, CDR1 SEHNR and CDR2 FQNEAQ (reference sequence). This CDR3 is 15 amino acids long. The CDR3, as DNA: TGTGCCAGCAGCTTAGCGGGAGGGGTACCCTATACGCAGTATTTT. Translated: CASSLAGGVPYTQYF.

V usage is TRBV28 and J usage is TRBJ2-2; maybe TRBD2 (6 bases). The CDR3 covers 15 residues. Trimming removed 11 bases from V and 1 base from J, with 17 bases in between. Germline values: CDR1 MDHEN, CDR2 SYDVKM. CDR3 DNA sequence: TGTGCCGCGGGACTTGGAAAAGGGAACACCGGGGAGCTGTTTTTT. Encoded protein: CAAGLGKGNTGELFF.

V usage is TRBV5-1 and J usage is TRBJ1-1, with D possibly being TRBD1 (6 bases). Germline V CDR1 and CDR2: SGHRS, YFSETQ. V was trimmed by 4 bases and J by 3 bases, leaving 10 bases between them. CDR3 length: 13 amino acids. CDR3 nucleotides: TGCGCCAGCAGCCCCCAGGGGTACACTGAAGCTTTCTTT. Protein product: CASSPQGYTEAFF. Based on the CDR3 plus reference TRBV5-1 and TRBJ1-1, the full variable domain is KAGVTQTPRYLIKTRGQQVTLSCSPISGHRSVSWYQQTPGQGLQFLFEYFSETQRNKGNFPGRFSGRQFSNSRSEMNVSTLELGDSALYLCASSPQGYTEAFFGQGTRLTVV.

This chain connects TRBV5-1 to TRBJ1-1; possible D gene TRBD1, 5 bases. The length of the CDR3 is 13 residues. Trimming shortened V by 2 bases and J by 1 base, and 6 bases separated the two germline ends. CDR1 SGHRS and CDR2 YFSETQ come from the germline V gene. The CDR3 bases are TGCGCCAGCAGCTTCCAGGGGAACACTGAAGCTTTCTTT. Translated, it gives CASSFQGNTEAFF.

The CDR3 bases are TGTGCCAGCAGCCTGGGGCGGGGCGAAAAACTGTTTTTT. It codes for CASSLGRGEKLFF. J is TRBJ1-4 and V is TRBV2; TRBD1 is a possible D gene (5 bases). This CDR3 is built from 13 residues. Trimming shortened V by 6 bases and J by 8 bases, and 13 bases separated the two germline ends. Germline V CDR1 and CDR2: SNHLY, FYNNEI.